This T cell receptor (beta chain) comes out of a study of T cell repertoires in cytomegalovirus infection. Looking at the study overall: Use of recently identified HLA-C-restricted and well-studied HLA-B-restricted CMV epitopes was part of the study.

A remark on this clonotype: Its antigen is undetermined.

TCRdb independently ran MiXCR on the reads; one entry per CDR3 protein. The repertoire has about 85,000 distinct CDR3 sequences, 45% to 55% of them found once; the top ten carry over 85%. Study outcomes and limitations: The study found HLA-C-restricted CMV-specific TCR beta clonotypes dominating the ex vivo response. Cumulated frequencies of public TCR beta families served to identify carriers of CMV plus the relevant HLA.

The CDR3 sequence is 16 residues long. With V trimmed by 5 bases and J by 5 bases, 10 bases remained unmatched. The rearrangement links TRBV12-3 or TRBV12-4 to TRBJ2-5; TRBD1 matches at 11 bases. The material sequenced was CD8+ T cells from cultured PBMCs, taken from culture after CMV antigen stimulation. The sequence derives from a human donor in good health (CMV status not recorded). Some clones in this sample may be carry-over from other donors' samples. The CDR3 coding sequence is TGTGCCAGCAGTCACTGGACAGGGGGCTCCTGGGAGACCCAGTACTTC. Residues: CASSHWTGGSWETQYF.